Each of the 5 T cell receptor beta chains below was sequenced from the same sample in a study of T cell repertoires in cytomegalovirus infection. TCRdb recomputed calls from the reads with MiXCR, one row per CDR3 protein. The top ten clones hold about 4.5% of a sample with a few hundred thousand distinct CDR3 sequences, 8% to 9.5% of them seen once. The specimen was PBMCs. The receptors derive from a human donor in good health (CMV status not recorded). Some clones in this sample may be carry-over from other donors' samples.

The chain couples TRBV28 to TRBJ1-2, with D possibly matching TRBD1 (5 bases). Trimming removed 10 bases from V and 2 bases from J, with 20 bases in between. CDR1 MDHEN and CDR2 SYDVKM come from the germline V gene. This CDR3 contains 15 residues. The CDR3: CATQSPGRGNYGYTF. For the CDR3, the DNA is TGTGCCACCCAATCGCCGGGACGGGGGAACTATGGCTACACCTTC.

This chain links TRBV12-3 or TRBV12-4 with TRBJ1-1; no definite D call. Trimming stripped 6 bases from V and 0 bases from J, with 17 bases between. This CDR3 contains 16 residues. The CDR3 DNA sequence: TGTGCCAGCAGCCGTTTTCCGGAGGAAATGAACACTGAAGCTTTCTTT. It translates to CASSRFPEEMNTEAFF.

This clonotype was found many times. The chain uses TRBV27 and TRBJ1-2, with D possibly matching TRBD1 (6 bases). Germline V gives CDR1 MNHEY, CDR2 SMNVEV (reference sequence). The germline V and J ends were trimmed by 5 bases and 5 bases, with 21 bases remaining between them. The CDR3 has 16 amino acids. CDR3 sequence: CASSLNRDHLPYGYTF. CDR3 nucleotide sequence: TGTGCCAGCAGTCTAAACAGGGATCACCTTCCTTATGGCTACACCTTC.

This clonotype was detected ten times or more. This chain uses TRBV6-5 with TRBJ1-2; a weak D match, TRBD1 (6 bases). V gave up 6 bases and J gave up 2 bases, with 16 bases separating them. The CDR3 extends over 15 amino acids. Germline CDR1 is MNHEY and CDR2 is SVGAGI. CDR3 sequence: CASSLGGGPNYGYTF. CDR3 DNA: TGTGCCAGCAGCCTAGGGGGGGGGCCCAACTATGGCTACACCTTC.

This clonotype has only a few counts. This chain joins TRBV7-8 and TRBJ1-3, with 8 bases aligning to TRBD1. This CDR3 region has 13 residues. Germline V lookup: CDR1 SGHVS, CDR2 FQNEAQ. Trimming removed 4 bases from V and 8 bases from J; junction bases left unmatched: 4. DNA of the CDR3: TGTGCCAGCAGCTCAGACAGGGGACACACCATATATTTT. Translated, it gives CASSSDRGHTIYF.